One TCR beta chain is described in this entry. Germline V CDR1 and CDR2: SGDLS, YYNGEE. V gave up 0 bases and J gave up 2 bases; unmatched junction bases: 7. This CDR3 spans 17 amino acids. In the original analysis: Estimated nucleated cell counts came from reference gene primer amplification. Method: immunoSEQ multiplex PCR; TCRdb's copy keeps in-frame clones and lacks some. For V, J and clone size, that table is used; D and trimming come from the DNA. In the table there are about 240,000 clones, approximately 83% of which are singletons. The data stem from a study of blood T cell repertoires in COVID-19. As for the study in general: T cells, B-cell-depleted T cells, or PBMCs provided the cDNA or gDNA that served as material.

Sequencing input: peripheral blood. This sequence joins TRBV9 and TRBJ1-3; TRBD1 matches at 8 bases. This TCR was recovered from a human donor in a cohort sampled during active COVID-19. The CDR3 spells CASSVAPVTGAGNTIYF. The CDR3 bases are TGTGCCAGCAGCGTAGCGCCGGTGACAGGGGCTGGAAACACCATATATTTT. The full variable domain, in which reference TRBV9 and TRBJ1-3 provide the parts outside the CDR3, is DSGVTQTPKHLITATGQRVTLRCSPRSGDLSVYWYQQSLDQGLQFLIQYYNGEERAKGNILERFSAQQFPDLHSELNLSSLELGDSALYFCASSVAPVTGAGNTIYFGEGSWLTVV.